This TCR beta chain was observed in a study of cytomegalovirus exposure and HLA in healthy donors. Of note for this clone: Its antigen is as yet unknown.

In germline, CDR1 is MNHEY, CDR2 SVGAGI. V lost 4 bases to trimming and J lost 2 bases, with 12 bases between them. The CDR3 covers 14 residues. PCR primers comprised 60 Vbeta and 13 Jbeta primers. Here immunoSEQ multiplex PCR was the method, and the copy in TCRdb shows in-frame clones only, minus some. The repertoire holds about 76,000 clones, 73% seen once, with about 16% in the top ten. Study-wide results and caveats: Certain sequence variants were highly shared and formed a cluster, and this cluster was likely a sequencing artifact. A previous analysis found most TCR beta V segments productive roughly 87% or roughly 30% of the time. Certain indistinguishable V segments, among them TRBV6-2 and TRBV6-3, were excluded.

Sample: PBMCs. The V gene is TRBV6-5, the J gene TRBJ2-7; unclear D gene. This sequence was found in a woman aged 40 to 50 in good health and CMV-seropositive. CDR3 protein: CASSSFSGTYEQYF. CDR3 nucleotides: TGTGCCAGCAGTTCTTTTTCCGGTACCTACGAGCAGTACTTC.